The 27 T cell receptor beta chains reported below all come from one sample, sequenced in a study of blood T cell repertoires in COVID-19. TCRdb's table, derived via immunoSEQ multiplex PCR, lists solely in-frame clones and lacks some. The table has tens of thousands of clones, about 74% seen once. Sequenced input: peripheral blood. The receptors were sampled from an elderly woman with acute or convalescent COVID-19.

V gene TRBV29-1 combines with J gene TRBJ1-1; a possible D gene is TRBD1 (6 bases). The CDR3 runs 13 residues. Germline V gene sequence: CDR1 SQVTM, CDR2 ANQGSEA. Trimming pared 0 bases from V and 5 bases from J, leaving 10 bases between. CDR3 loop: CSVEESRGTEAFF. DNA for the CDR3: TGCAGCGTTGAAGAGTCAAGGGGGACTGAAGCTTTCTTT.

The V call is TRBV6-2 or TRBV6-3, the J call TRBJ1-1; D not resolved. The CDR3 has 13 residues. Germline V gene data show CDR1 as MNHEY and CDR2 as SVGEGT. Trimming stripped 5 bases from V and 7 bases from J, with 14 bases between. The CDR3: CASSNSRSGEAFF. The DNA of the CDR3 is TGTGCCAGCAGTAATTCAAGGTCGGGTGAAGCTTTCTTT.

The rearrangement links TRBV5-5 to TRBJ2-5, with 7 bases fitting TRBD2. Germline CDR1 SGHKS, CDR2 YYEKEE (reference sequence). V lost 4 bases, J lost 4 bases, and 4 bases stayed unmatched. This CDR3 is built from 13 residues. Here the CDR3 DNA reads TGTGCCAGCAGCCCCGGGACTACAGAGACCCAGTACTTC. Translation: CASSPGTTETQYF.

The V and J genes are TRBV7-2 and TRBJ2-5; 9 bases are shared with TRBD2. The CDR3 runs to 17 residues. V lost 5 bases and J lost 2; bases outside the gene matches: 12. Germline CDR1 reads SGHTA; CDR2 reads FQGNSA. CDR3 nucleotides: TGTGCCAGCAGCCCAGGGTATGGCGGGAGGGTTCAAGAGACCCAGTACTTC. It specifies CASSPGYGGRVQETQYF.

This sequence joins TRBV7-2 and TRBJ2-7; the D is unclear. In germline, CDR1 is SGHTA, CDR2 FQGNSA. The CDR3 is 15 residues long. V was cut by 1 base and J by 3 bases, with 13 bases left in between. CDR3 residues: CASSLVGRPGYEQYF. The CDR3 DNA follows: TGTGCCAGCAGCTTAGTCGGCAGGCCTGGCTACGAGCAGTACTTC.

This clone was found a few times. The J gene is TRBJ1-2, the V gene TRBV30; 8 bases fit TRBD1. The CDR3 sequence is 16 residues long. Germline trimming cut 0 bases from V and 4 bases from J; bases unmatched to any gene: 10. Germline CDR1 GTSNPN, CDR2 SVGIG (reference sequence). This chain's CDR3 is CAWSVLRTGGSYGYTF. The CDR3, as DNA: TGTGCCTGGAGTGTACTTAGAACAGGGGGTAGCTATGGCTACACCTTC.

The rearrangement uses TRBV7-8 and TRBJ2-3; TRBD1 might be the D (5 bases). The V gene's germline CDR1 is SGHVS and CDR2 FQNEAQ. V was shortened by 2 bases and J by 2 bases, with 11 bases between the two germline ends. The CDR3 spans 15 residues. The DNA of the CDR3 is TGTGCCAGCAGCTTACGGGTGGGGCTCACAGATACGCAGTATTTT. This codes for CASSLRVGLTDTQYF.

This clone has more than one count but fewer than ten. The V gene is TRBV27, the J gene TRBJ1-1, with D possibly TRBD1 on 5 matching bases. With 3 bases removed from V and 0 bases from J, the gap between germline ends came to 11 bases. The V gene's germline CDR1 is MNHEY and CDR2 SMNVEV (reference sequence). The CDR3 is made up of 15 amino acids. CDR3: CASSLGSTVNTEAFF. CDR3 nucleotide sequence: TGTGCCAGCAGTTTGGGCTCGACAGTGAACACTGAAGCTTTCTTT.

The chain is built from TRBV18 and TRBJ1-5, with 10 bases lining up with TRBD1. The V and J ends lost 3 bases and 3 bases, in that order; junction bases with no gene match: 8. The CDR3 runs to 17 residues. Germline V CDR1 and CDR2: KGHSH, LQKENI. CDR3 coding DNA: TGTGCCAGCTCACCGGGACAGGGGATTGTACCCAATCAGCCCCAGCATTTT. The encoded protein is CASSPGQGIVPNQPQHF.

The rearrangement uses TRBV5-4 and TRBJ2-7; TRBD2 agrees at 8 bases. Trimming took 0 bases from V and 3 from J; bases not matched to a gene: 8. Germline CDR1 reads SGHNT; CDR2 reads YYREEE (reference sequence). The CDR3 totals 16 residues. The CDR3 is CASSLEGTRGGYEQYF. CDR3 DNA sequence: TGTGCCAGCAGCTTGGAGGGGACTAGGGGCGGCTACGAGCAGTACTTC.

The J gene is TRBJ2-7, the V gene TRBV27, with TRBD1 matching 9 bases. Germline CDR1 MNHEY, CDR2 SMNVEV (reference sequence). CDR3 length: 15 amino acids. J lost 4 bases, V lost 0 bases, and 4 bases had no gene match. The CDR3 region is CASSLSGQGRYEQYF. The CDR3 DNA sequence: TGTGCCAGCAGTTTATCGGGACAGGGTCGTTACGAGCAGTACTTC.

The gene calls are TRBV5-1 and TRBJ2-3, with a weak D call TRBD1 (5 bases). The V end was cut by 4 bases, the J end by 6 bases, with 18 bases between. The CDR3 has 15 residues. The germline V gene encodes CDR1 SGHRS and CDR2 YFSETQ. The DNA of the CDR3 is TGCGCCAGCAGCCCGCTCCCCAGGGTCCCGGATACGCAGTATTTT. Translation: CASSPLPRVPDTQYF.

This chain links TRBV7-8 with TRBJ1-2; perhaps TRBD1 as D (5 bases). Trimming left V 5 bases short and J 7 bases short, with 17 bases between. The CDR3 is 14 amino acids. Germline CDR1 SGHVS, CDR2 FQNEAQ. The CDR3 DNA reads as TGTGCCAGCAGCACACCCGGGACTTTTACTGGCTACACCTTC. Amino acid sequence: CASSTPGTFTGYTF.

This chain links TRBV19 with TRBJ1-2, with D perhaps matching TRBD1 (5 bases). V lost 4 bases and J lost 7, with 13 bases in between. This CDR3 comprises 13 residues. Per the germline V gene, CDR1 is LNHDA and CDR2 is SQIVND (reference sequence). The CDR3 DNA is TGTGCCAGTAGTACAAGTGGGCAGGGTGGCTACACCTTC. Amino acid sequence: CASSTSGQGGYTF.

V usage is TRBV13 and J usage is TRBJ2-2; D may be TRBD2 (5 bases). Trimming cost V 0 bases and J 3 bases, with 8 bases left between them. This CDR3 has 15 residues. Germline V gives CDR1 PRHDT, CDR2 FYEKMQ (reference sequence). The DNA for the CDR3 is TGTGCCAGCAGCTTAGGACTAGTTGACACCGGGGAGCTGTTTTTT. The encoded protein is CASSLGLVDTGELFF.

The chain has TRBV19 and TRBJ2-7; D gene unclear. The germline V gene has CDR1 LNHDA and CDR2 SQIVND (reference sequence). CDR3 length: 13 amino acids. Trimming cost V 6 bases and J 2 bases, with 11 bases left between them. DNA for the CDR3: TGTGCCAGTAGCGACATTCCTACCTACGAGCAGTACTTC. Protein sequence: CASSDIPTYEQYF.

The chain is built from TRBV5-6 and TRBJ1-1; D gene unclear. Trimming stripped 6 bases from V and 5 bases from J, with 11 bases between. CDR1 and CDR2 (germline): SGHDT, YYEEEE. The CDR3 extends over 12 amino acids. CDR3 nucleotides: TGTGCCAGCAACACGGGGAAAACTGAAGCTTTCTTT. This gives the protein CASNTGKTEAFF. The entire variable domain, with the rest obtained from reference TRBV5-6 and TRBJ1-1, is as follows: DAGVTQSPTHLIKTRGQQVTLRCSPKSGHDTVSWYQQALGQGPQFIFQYYEEEERQRGNFPDRFSGHQFPNYSSELNVNALLLGDSALYLCASNTGKTEAFFGQGTRLTVV.

Only a few counts were recorded for this clone. The chain combines TRBV19 with TRBJ1-5, with 8 nucleotides matching TRBD1. This CDR3 comprises 16 residues. The ends lost 4 bases at V and 3 bases at J; junction bases unmatched: 8. From germline, CDR1 is LNHDA and CDR2 SQIVND (reference sequence). CDR3: CASSKSGTGFNQPQHF. CDR3 DNA sequence: TGTGCCAGTAGTAAATCTGGGACAGGCTTCAATCAGCCCCAGCATTTT.

The V gene is TRBV5-1, the J gene TRBJ2-7; TRBD1 aligns across 10 bases. The CDR3 loop spans 15 amino acids. CDR1 and CDR2 (germline): SGHRS, YFSETQ. Losses at the gene ends were 4 bases for V and 4 bases for J; bases not matched to a gene: 8. The CDR3 protein is CASSNGQGERYEQYF. The CDR3 DNA reads TGCGCCAGCAGCAACGGACAGGGGGAAAGATACGAGCAGTACTTC. The full variable domain, its missing parts supplied by reference TRBV5-1 and TRBJ2-7, is KAGVTQTPRYLIKTRGQQVTLSCSPISGHRSVSWYQQTPGQGLQFLFEYFSETQRNKGNFPGRFSGRQFSNSRSEMNVSTLELGDSALYLCASSNGQGERYEQYFGPGTRLTVT.

The chain combines TRBV28 with TRBJ1-6, with 12 bases that match TRBD1. The CDR3 is made up of 14 amino acids. CDR1 is MDHEN, CDR2 SYDVKM, per germline. The ends lost 6 bases at V and 9 bases at J; junction bases unmatched: 3. The CDR3 region has the DNA TGTGCCAGCAGGGGACAGGGGGCCGGTTCACCCCTCCACTTT. It yields the protein CASRGQGAGSPLHF.

The chain combines TRBV11-2 with TRBJ2-1; the match to TRBD1 covers 7 bases. The CDR3 runs 13 residues. With 5 bases clipped from V and 3 bases from J, the junction kept 1 base outside the gene matches. From germline, CDR1 is SGHAT and CDR2 FQNNGV. CDR3 residues: CASSGDSYNEQFF. In DNA form, the CDR3 reads TGTGCCAGCAGCGGGGACAGCTACAATGAGCAGTTCTTC. The full variable domain, with the rest looked up from reference TRBV11-2 and TRBJ2-1, is EAGVAQSPRYKIIEKRQSVAFWCNPISGHATLYWYQQILGQGPKLLIQFQNNGVVDDSQLPKDRFSAERLKGVDSTLKIQPAKLEDSAVYLCASSGDSYNEQFFGPGTRLTVL.

This rearrangement joins TRBV5-4 to TRBJ2-1, with D perhaps matching TRBD2 (7 bases). Germline-derived CDR1 and CDR2 are SGHNT and YYREEE (reference sequence). The V and J ends lost 4 bases and 7 bases respectively, with 18 bases between them. The CDR3 is 15 amino acids. The CDR3 sequence is CASSQGGLAVNEQFF. For the CDR3, the DNA is TGTGCCAGCAGCCAAGGGGGGCTAGCGGTGAATGAGCAGTTCTTC.

This clone showed up just a few times. The V call is TRBV30, the J call TRBJ1-6; D is uncertain. V lost 4 bases and J 9 bases, leaving 13 bases between the germline ends. Germline CDR1 reads GTSNPN; CDR2 reads SVGIG (reference sequence). This CDR3 has 13 amino acids. CDR3 DNA sequence: TGTGCCTGGACTCCGGCCGGAGGTTCACCCCTCCACTTT. Translated, it gives CAWTPAGGSPLHF.

The rearrangement uses TRBV2 and TRBJ1-2; 8 bases align to TRBD1. There are 15 residues in the CDR3. The V segment lost 5 bases and the J segment 4 bases; nucleotides outside the gene matches: 9. Germline-derived CDR1 and CDR2 are SNHLY and FYNNEI. The chain's CDR3 is CASSSRTGSLYGYTF. The CDR3 DNA reads TGTGCCAGCAGTTCACGGACAGGGAGTCTCTATGGCTACACCTTC.

This chain uses TRBV11-2 with TRBJ2-7; 7 bases are shared with TRBD1. CDR1 and CDR2 (germline): SGHAT, FQNNGV. Trimming removed 5 bases from V and 7 bases from J; junction bases left unmatched: 11. The CDR3 loop spans 14 amino acids. CDR3 sequence: CASSTQTGQEEQYF. The CDR3 region has the DNA TGTGCCAGCAGCACCCAGACAGGGCAGGAAGAGCAGTACTTC.

The V call is TRBV19, the J call TRBJ2-5; no definite D call. CDR3 length: 12 residues. Per germline, CDR1 LNHDA and CDR2 SQIVND (reference sequence). The V end lost 8 bases, the J end lost 7 bases, and 14 bases lay between the germline ends. CDR3 amino acids: CASSEASGTQYF. In DNA, the CDR3 is TGTGCCAGTTCGGAAGCCTCGGGGACCCAGTACTTC.

V gene TRBV3-1 (or the pseudogene TRBV3-2) combines with J gene TRBJ2-7, with 11 nucleotides matching TRBD1. J lost 3 bases, V lost 2 bases, and 3 bases had no gene match. This CDR3 has 15 amino acids. Germline CDR1 LGHDT, CDR2 YNNKEL (reference sequence). CDR3 DNA sequence: TGTGCCAGCAGCCAATCGGGGACAGGGGGCTACGAGCAGTACTTC. This encodes CASSQSGTGGYEQYF.